This T cell receptor beta chain comes out of a study of blood T cells in healthy people across ages (dated by TCRdb to the mid-2010s). With regard to the full study: In model experiments, template switching captured roughly one uniquely barcoded TCR beta cDNA molecule for every two T cells. The study measured age-related changes in TCR beta repertoire diversity using deep sequencing normalized with unique cDNA molecular identifiers. Donors were grouped into four age groups: young (average approximately 15 years), middle-aged (about 40), aged (around 56) and long-lived (around 80). To avoid experimental bias, donors of different ages were randomly spread across the sequencing lanes. For two donors (one aged 18 to 29 and one aged 80 or older), the study analyzed two additional independent replicas of 1 million unique cDNA reads from the same blood draw. Study-wide findings and limitations: A strong correlation was found between observed TCR beta diversity and the percentage of naive T cells measured by flow cytometry. As age increased, observed TCR beta diversity per million T cells dropped in a roughly linear way, and a significant reduction was already evident by age roughly 36. Compared with the aged group, more naive CD4+ T cells, fewer expanded clones and increased TCR diversity were shown by the long-lived group, suggesting age selection. Conclusive comparison of naive and antigen-experienced compartments was prevented by the profiling of bulk unsorted PBMCs. Estimates of total diversity based on one million sequenced T cells were regarded as lower bounds and as underestimates. Because donor CMV infection status was unknown, age-related changes in expanded clonotypes were potentially confounded.

The CDR3 runs 13 amino acids, cysteine and phenylalanine included. The CDR3 DNA has 39 bases and is translated from base 1. CDR1 SQVTM and CDR2 ANQGSEA are derived from the germline V gene. The roughly 42 donors, aged roughly 6 to 90 years, were systemically healthy Caucasian individuals from Russia. Roughly 9.5 milliliters of peripheral blood were drawn from each donor into EDTA-treated Vacutainer tubes. Ficoll-Paque density-gradient centrifugation was used to isolate PBMCs, with at least 6.5 million per sample. Total RNA was extracted from PBMCs with Trizol reagent, with at least 5.5 micrograms obtained per sample. For every donor, flow cytometry on a PBMC aliquot measured the percentage of naive CD45RAhigh/CD27high T cells. The library was produced with 5' RACE. Data came from an Illumina HiSeq 2500. The second PCR ran for about 6 to 12 cycles and used a J-beta primer mix along with a sample-barcoded 5' primer. A template-switch 5' adaptor carrying 12 random nucleotides introduced a unique molecular identifier onto each TCR beta cDNA molecule. Each sample yielded at least 2.5 million CDR3-containing paired-end reads. The Mint cDNA synthesis kit, primed by a TRBC-specific oligonucleotide, was used to synthesize first-strand cDNA from all RNA. Following uracil-DNA glycosylase treatment, all cDNA underwent a first 18-cycle PCR with the universal primers M1SS and BC2_uni_R. The published analysis was carried out like this. For normalization, 1 million high-quality reads were randomly selected from each sample, with every read carrying a distinct molecular identifier. Instead of being binned into consensus sequences, reads with shared molecular identifiers were discarded. MiTCR, run with a Q25 quality threshold and the strictest error-elimination algorithm, handled CDR3 identification, clonotype clustering and error correction. A nonparametric unseen species model with Euler transformation was used to estimate a lower bound on total TCR beta diversity. Using fastp trimming at Q25 and MiXCR clonotype assembly, TCRdb reanalyzed the public sequencing data and kept in-frame beta chains. Here each entry gathers all rows of one CDR3 protein and keeps the most common genes and DNA. These V and J calls rely on TCRdb rather than the paper's analysis. The sample records fewer than 700,000 distinct CDR3 sequences, roughly two fifths of which are singletons. The ten biggest clones cover around 32% of the sample.

As regards this clonotype: The antigen this receptor binds is unknown. Base qualities are not at hand, and no much larger clone is one base apart.

The sequence is built from TRBV29-1 and TRBJ2-4; 12 of the junction bases match TRBD2. The J call could be wrong; TRBJ2-5 is a better fit for the DNA end. Specimen: blood. This TCR derives from a man older than 75 in good health. The DNA reads as follows: TGCAGCGTTGGACTAGCGGGAGCCGAGACCCAGTACTTC. It specifies CSVGLAGAETQYF.